The subject of this entry is one T cell receptor beta chain. The sample comes from a study of control samples from healthy donors and cancer patients. The CDR3 is 14 residues long. V was shortened by 1 base and J by 2 bases, with 8 bases between the two germline ends. CDR1 and CDR2 from the germline V gene are SGHTA and FQGNSA. Profiling relied on immunoSEQ multiplex PCR, and the TCRdb table lists in-frame clones only, not all of them. The sample carries 150,000 or so clones, around 90% recorded once. J is TRBJ2-5 and V is TRBV7-2; no definite D call. This receptor was taken from a middle-aged man in good health. Input material: blood. The CDR3 sequence: CASSLGGSQETQYF. DNA of the CDR3: TGTGCCAGCAGCTTAGGTGGTTCGCAAGAGACCCAGTACTTC.